This TCR beta chain originates from a study of graft-versus-host responses after intestinal transplantation. Clones were sequenced by immunoSEQ multiplex PCR, and TCRdb holds only the in-frame ones, with some missing. Of tens of thousands of clones listed, approximately 96% are singletons. Worth noting for this clone: Antigen: not known.

Study results and limitations: Allograft clonal ratios (graft-versus-host to host-versus-graft) were high in patients who had graft-donor T cell macrochimerism.

The trim removed 7 bases at V and 1 base at J, leaving 4 bases unmatched. Germline values: CDR1 MNHNS, CDR2 SASEGT. This CDR3 has 13 amino acids. This chain links TRBV6-1 with TRBJ2-7; 7 bases map to TRBD1. The origin of this receptor is a human donor who was the organ donor for an intestinal transplant. The starting material was unstimulated CD8+ T cells sorted from spleen or lymph node cells, obtained before transplant. This CDR3 reads CASNRQGSYEQYF. The CDR3 DNA is TGTGCCAGCAATCGACAGGGTTCCTACGAGCAGTACTTC.